This entry concerns a single T cell receptor (beta chain). This sample also contains other DNA sequences that code for the same CDR3. The data belong to a study of blood T cell repertoires in COVID-19. Per the study methods: Quantification of nucleated cells was approximated via reference gene primer amplification. The protocol was immunoSEQ multiplex PCR, while the TCRdb copy is restricted to in-frame clones and leaves out a portion. That table gives V, J and clone size, and the DNA gave D and trimming. The table lists approximately 210,000 clones, about 84% of them singletons, with 7.5% to 9% in the top ten. Germline V gene lookup returns CDR1 SEHNR and CDR2 FQNEAQ (reference sequence). V shed 1 base and J shed 7 bases, with 10 bases lying between them. The CDR3 spans 14 residues.

V is TRBV7-9 and J is TRBJ1-4; a weak D match, TRBD1 (5 bases). Material: peripheral blood. The origin of this receptor is a woman of 80 years or more with COVID-19, enrolled during active disease. CDR3 region: CASSLGQGGEKLFF. DNA of the CDR3: TGTGCCAGCAGCTTAGGGCAGGGAGGTGAAAAACTGTTTTTT.